The 18 T cell receptor beta chains below all came from one sample that was sequenced in a study of cytomegalovirus exposure and HLA in healthy donors. Method: immunoSEQ multiplex PCR; TCRdb's copy keeps in-frame clones and lacks some. The table shows about 110,000 clones, with over 85% occurring only once. The sample consisted of PBMCs. All receptors come from a young woman in good health and CMV-seronegative.

The genes are TRBV4-3 and TRBJ1-4; D is ambiguous. Per germline, CDR1 LGHNA and CDR2 YSLEER. The CDR3 sequence is 13 residues long. Trimming removed 0 bases from V and 8 bases from J, with 7 bases in between. The CDR3 region is CASSQESGEKLFF. The CDR3 nucleotides are TGCGCCAGCAGCCAAGAGTCAGGAGAAAAACTGTTTTTT.

Only one count was recorded for this clone. The chain has TRBV11-2 and TRBJ2-2; possible D gene TRBD1, 5 bases. CDR3 length equals 18 residues. Per germline, CDR1 SGHAT and CDR2 FQNNGV. Deletions cut 0 bases from V and 4 bases from J, with 18 bases between. The DNA for the CDR3 is TGTGCCAGCAGCTTAGATGGCGTCAGGGCTAGAAGCACCGGGGAGCTGTTTTTT. This codes for CASSLDGVRARSTGELFF. Full variable domain (missing parts from reference TRBV11-2 and TRBJ2-2): EAGVAQSPRYKIIEKRQSVAFWCNPISGHATLYWYQQILGQGPKLLIQFQNNGVVDDSQLPKDRFSAERLKGVDSTLKIQPAKLEDSAVYLCASSLDGVRARSTGELFFGEGSRLTVL.

This clone was seen once. The V and J genes are TRBV7-6 and TRBJ1-2; perhaps TRBD1 as D (5 bases). The V end lost 7 bases, the J end lost 2 bases, and 20 bases lay between the germline ends. Germline assignment: CDR1 SGHVS and CDR2 FNYEAQ. This CDR3 has 16 residues. CDR3 nucleotides: TGTGCCAGCACAAACGAGCGGAGGGGCCCGAACTATGGCTACACCTTC. Translating it yields CASTNERRGPNYGYTF.

This clone was counted a single time. The J gene is TRBJ2-3, the V gene TRBV7-3; TRBD2 matches 9 bases. The junction had 7 bases not matched to a gene; V was cut back by 1 base and J by 8 bases. The CDR3 has 15 amino acids. Germline V gives CDR1 SGHTA, CDR2 FQGTGA. The CDR3 DNA follows: TGTGCCAGCAGCTTAATCGCGGGAGGGGCCGGTACGCAGTATTTT. The encoded protein is CASSLIAGGAGTQYF.

V is TRBV30 and J is TRBJ2-1; 13 bases match TRBD2. The CDR3 loop spans 19 amino acids. Germline V lookup: CDR1 GTSNPN, CDR2 SVGIG (reference sequence). Unmatched junction bases numbered 21, after V lost 8 bases and J lost 5 bases. CDR3 nucleotide sequence: TGTGCCCCCACCGTTGGAGGACTAGCGGGAGAAAAAAGCCACAATGAGCAGTTCTTC. It is translated as CAPTVGGLAGEKSHNEQFF.

J is TRBJ1-2 and V is TRBV5-1; TRBD1 might be the D (5 bases). The CDR3 runs to 14 residues. Germline CDR1 reads SGHRS; CDR2 reads YFSETQ. V shed 0 bases and J shed 8 bases, with 14 bases lying between them. The CDR3 spells CASSLGGTGRGYTF. DNA for the CDR3: TGCGCCAGCAGCTTGGGAGGGACTGGTCGCGGCTACACCTTC.

This clone was seen a single time. The rearrangement links TRBV29-1 to TRBJ2-7; 9 nucleotides match TRBD1. The J segment lost 1 base and the V segment lost 8 bases, leaving 15 bases of the junction unmatched. Germline V gene lookup returns CDR1 SQVTM and CDR2 ANQGSEA. CDR3 length: 16 residues. CDR3 sequence reads: CSSDGLGTGTSYEQYF. The CDR3 DNA is TGCAGCTCTGATGGTTTGGGGACAGGGACTTCCTACGAGCAGTACTTC.

The CDR3 protein is CAWSLTYSGNTIYF. The DNA of the CDR3 is TGTGCCTGGAGTCTCACTTACTCTGGAAACACCATATATTTT. This chain connects TRBV30 to TRBJ1-3; D not certain. There are 14 residues in the CDR3. The germline V gene encodes CDR1 GTSNPN and CDR2 SVGIG (reference sequence). The V and J ends lost 2 bases and 0 bases respectively, with 8 bases between them.

The chain joins TRBV5-4 to TRBJ2-2; 14 bases line up with TRBD2. Trimming removed 4 bases from V and 7 bases from J; junction bases left unmatched: 3. The CDR3 is 15 amino acids. The germline gives CDR1 SGHNT, CDR2 YYREEE (reference sequence). DNA for the CDR3: TGTGCCAGCAGCGCGGGACTAGCGGGGGTCGGGGAGCTGTTTTTT. Residues: CASSAGLAGVGELFF.

V usage is TRBV7-2 and J usage is TRBJ1-3; a possible D gene is TRBD1 (6 bases). The CDR3 sequence is 15 residues long. The V gene's germline CDR1 is SGHTA and CDR2 FQGNSA. Trimming removed 5 bases from V and 4 bases from J, with 15 bases in between. CDR3 DNA: TGTGCCAGCAGCCCTAGGGGGGGATCGGGAAACACCATATATTTT. Translated: CASSPRGGSGNTIYF.

The chain carries TRBV7-8 and TRBJ2-3; 8 positions match TRBD1. Trimming cost V 5 bases and J 5 bases; bases outside gene matches: 6. Per germline, CDR1 SGHVS and CDR2 FQNEAQ. CDR3 length: 14 residues. The CDR3 region has the DNA TGTGCCAGCAGCACCGGGACAGGACAAGATACGCAGTATTTT. This encodes CASSTGTGQDTQYF.

J is TRBJ1-2 and V is TRBV21-1; the tabulated D call, TRBD1, remains unverified against the DNA. TRBV21-1 is tagged as a pseudogene. The CDR3 covers 17 residues. The CDR3 DNA reads as TGTGCCAGCAGCGCAAATAACCGGGACAGAATTAACTATGGCTACACCTTC. The encoded protein is CASSANNRDRINYGYTF.

This clone was counted a few times. The chain has TRBV30 and TRBJ2-3; 11 nucleotides line up with TRBD1. Trimming removed 1 base from V and 5 bases from J; junction bases left unmatched: 8. CDR3 size: 16 residues. CDR1 and CDR2 from the germline V gene are GTSNPN and SVGIG (reference sequence). The CDR3 here is CAWSAADRGRIDTQYF. The CDR3 bases are TGTGCCTGGAGTGCCGCGGACAGGGGGCGCATAGATACGCAGTATTTT.

This clone occurred once. The CDR3 protein is CASSPGLAANEQYF. The CDR3 nucleotides read TGTGCCAGCAGCCCGGGACTAGCGGCTAATGAGCAGTACTTC. The chain combines TRBV5-8 with TRBJ2-7, with TRBD2 matching 11 bases. The CDR3 covers 14 residues. Germline V gives CDR1 SGHTS, CDR2 YDEGEE. The J segment lost 7 bases and the V segment lost 4 bases, leaving 7 bases of the junction unmatched.

This clone was observed a handful of times. The V call is TRBV19, the J call TRBJ2-7; perhaps TRBD2 as D (6 bases). The V gene lost 4 bases and the J gene lost 12 bases, with 19 bases spanning the gap. CDR1 and CDR2 from the germline V gene are LNHDA and SQIVND (reference sequence). This CDR3 contains 13 residues. The CDR3 coding sequence is TGTGCCAGTAGTACTCCCGGGACTCCAGTCCTGTACTTC. Translation: CASSTPGTPVLYF.

In its sample, this clone was seen once. The rearrangement joins TRBV9 to TRBJ1-2, with TRBD1 identical over 8 bases. V lost 0 bases to trimming and J lost 6 bases; unmatched junction nucleotides: 10. This CDR3 spans 16 amino acids. Per the germline V gene, CDR1 is SGDLS and CDR2 is YYNGEE. In nucleotides, the CDR3 is TGTGCCAGCAGCGTAGAACAGGGGGAGATGGATAATGGCTACACCTTC. Its protein is CASSVEQGEMDNGYTF.

This chain uses TRBV5-1 with TRBJ1-5; possible D gene TRBD1, 6 bases. This CDR3 comprises 15 residues. Germline values: CDR1 SGHRS, CDR2 YFSETQ. V was shortened by 4 bases and J by 3 bases, with 14 bases between the two germline ends. CDR3 coding DNA: TGCGCCAGCAGCCATGACAGGCCTAACAATCAGCCCCAGCATTTT. Protein product: CASSHDRPNNQPQHF.

The chain is built from TRBV27 and TRBJ2-5; D is uncertain. In germline, CDR1 is MNHEY, CDR2 SMNVEV (reference sequence). The CDR3 consists of 14 residues. Trimming cost V 4 bases and J 2 bases, with 11 bases left between them. Written as DNA, the CDR3 is TGTGCCAGCAGTTATCCGGCGGATCAAGAGACCCAGTACTTC. It translates to CASSYPADQETQYF.